This entry lists 11 T cell receptor beta chains sequenced from one sample in a study of cytomegalovirus exposure and HLA in healthy donors. The study ran its PCR with 60 Vbeta and 13 Jbeta primers. Profiling relied on immunoSEQ multiplex PCR, and the TCRdb table lists in-frame clones only, not all of them. The sample includes 150,000 to 190,000 clones, roughly four fifths of them seen just once. Sample: PBMCs. The receptors derive from a young man in good health and CMV-seronegative.

This clone was seen only a few times. In DNA form, the CDR3 reads TGTGCCAGCAGCTTGGGATTAGCGTCGGGCACAGATACGCAGTATTTT. Translation gives CASSLGLASGTDTQYF. The genes are TRBV5-6 and TRBJ2-3; TRBD2 is a possible D gene (5 bases). The CDR3 has 16 amino acids. Germline V gives CDR1 SGHDT, CDR2 YYEEEE. Trimming shortened V by 0 bases and J by 1 base, and 12 bases separated the two germline ends.

The chain is built from TRBV5-1 and TRBJ2-5, with D perhaps matching TRBD1 (6 bases). Deletions cut 0 bases from V and 2 bases from J, with 11 bases between. Germline values: CDR1 SGHRS, CDR2 YFSETQ. This CDR3 comprises 15 residues. The CDR3 region is CASSLVAGAQETQYF. The CDR3 bases are TGCGCCAGCAGCTTGGTGGCAGGGGCACAAGAGACCCAGTACTTC.

This chain uses TRBV11-2 with TRBJ1-2; TRBD1 aligns across 7 bases. The germline CDR1 and CDR2 sequences are SGHAT and FQNNGV. V shed 5 bases, J shed 1 base, and the junction held 1 base outside the gene matches. The CDR3 spans 13 residues. The CDR3 coding sequence is TGTGCCAGCAGCCAGGGGGTTAACTATGGCTACACCTTC. Translated: CASSQGVNYGYTF.

In this sample, this clone turned up many times. This chain joins TRBV7-8 and TRBJ1-2; D remains unclear. V lost 0 bases to trimming and J lost 4 bases, with 9 bases between them. Germline CDR1 reads SGHVS; CDR2 reads FQNEAQ. CDR3 length equals 14 residues. CDR3 coding DNA: TGTGCCAGCAGCTTAGCGCGAAGTTTCTATGGCTACACCTTC. Protein sequence: CASSLARSFYGYTF.

This chain links TRBV6-6 with TRBJ2-2; TRBD2 agrees at 7 bases. Germline CDR1 and CDR2: MNHNY and SVGAGI (reference sequence). Trimming cost V 2 bases and J 7 bases; bases outside gene matches: 7. The CDR3 spans 15 residues. CDR3 amino acids: CASSYGGSRVGELFF. The CDR3 nucleotides read TGTGCCAGCAGTTACGGCGGGAGCAGGGTCGGGGAGCTGTTTTTT.

This clone has a handful of counts. One end of the junction is discordant with germline, which a read error may explain. V is TRBV7-7 and J is TRBJ2-1; 13 nucleotides line up with TRBD2. The germline V gene has CDR1 SSHAT and CDR2 FNYEAQ (reference sequence). The CDR3 runs to 20 residues. In nucleotides, the CDR3 is TGTGCTAGCAGCTTAGCCGATGGGACTAGCGGGAACCAGCGGAACAATGAGCAGTTCTTC. The encoded protein is CASSLADGTSGNQRNNEQFF. Supplemented by reference TRBV7-7 and TRBJ2-1, the full variable domain reads GAGVSQSPRYKVTKRGQDVTLRCDPISSHATLYWYQQALGQGPEFLTYFNYEAQPDKSGLPSDRFSAERPEGSISTLTIQRTEQRDSAMYRCASSLADGTSGNQRNNEQFFGPGTRLTVL.

This clone was observed once. The chain links TRBV25-1 to TRBJ2-7; D is possibly TRBD1 (5 bases). Germline V gene lookup returns CDR1 MGHDK and CDR2 SYGVNS. V was shortened by 4 bases and J by 2 bases, with 9 bases between the two germline ends. CDR3 length: 13 residues. CDR3 amino acids: CASSASGTYEQYF. Written as DNA, the CDR3 is TGTGCCAGCAGTGCCTCAGGGACCTACGAGCAGTACTTC.

The chain combines TRBV4-1 with TRBJ2-7, with 8 bases lining up with TRBD2. The CDR3 length is 15 residues. CDR1 is MGHRA, CDR2 YSYEKL, per germline. Germline trimming cut 1 base from V and 3 bases from J; bases unmatched to any gene: 5. CDR3: CASSQAPGGSYEQYF. The CDR3 DNA sequence: TGCGCCAGCAGCCAAGCCCCGGGAGGGAGCTACGAGCAGTACTTC.

For this clone: One end of the junction is discordant with germline, which a read error may explain. The V gene is TRBV28, the J gene TRBJ2-3; 7 bases match TRBD2. The CDR3 covers 13 residues. Germline V gene data show CDR1 as MDHEN and CDR2 as SYDVKM. The CDR3 nucleotides read TGTGCCAGCAGTTTGAACGGCGGGAGTTCCCCCCAATTT. It codes for CASSLNGGSSPQF.

The chain has TRBV14 and TRBJ1-1, with D perhaps matching TRBD1 (6 bases). V dropped 3 bases and J dropped 1 base, with 12 bases sitting between them. CDR1 is SGHDN, CDR2 FVKESK, per germline. This CDR3 is 15 amino acids long. CDR3 sequence reads: CASSHYTGSNTEAFF. The DNA for the CDR3 is TGTGCCAGCAGCCACTATACAGGGTCGAACACTGAAGCTTTCTTT.

The chain is built from TRBV4-3 and TRBJ1-1; D is perhaps TRBD1 (5 bases). The length of the CDR3 is 16 residues. The germline gives CDR1 LGHNA, CDR2 YSLEER. V lost 1 base, J lost 2 bases, and 14 bases lay in between. CDR3 loop: CASSQAQGLRNTEAFF. CDR3 nucleotides: TGCGCCAGCAGCCAAGCCCAGGGACTCCGTAACACTGAAGCTTTCTTT.